This record concerns one T cell receptor (beta chain) sequence. The specificity of this receptor is unknown. Base quality data are lacking; no much larger clone is found one base away. The germline V gene supplies CDR1 SNHLY and CDR2 FYNNEI. From its cysteine to its phenylalanine, the CDR3 spans 14 amino acids. The read is trimmed to its CDR3 DNA, 42 bases read in frame from base 1. V and J are truncated by 5 bases and 7 bases respectively, leaving an intervening sequence of 12 bases. The immunoSEQ Assay, a bias-controlled multiplex PCR, was used to amplify TCRbeta CDR3 regions from genomic DNA. As for how the authors treated the data: Nucleated cell counts per sample were estimated from amplification of reference gene primers within the assay. Sequence reads were collapsed and filtered to measure the absolute abundance of every unique TCRbeta CDR3 rearrangement. For each sample, productive Simpson clonality was calculated as the square root of Simpson's diversity index across productive rearrangements. This immuneACCESS table, as held by TCRdb, lists in-frame sequences with V and J called but not all clones. Of the missing ones, under half trace to an unresolved V gene in checked studies; the others have no known cause. The V and J calls and clone size are taken from that table; D and trimming were inferred from the DNA. This sample has about 200,000 clones in its table, and 80% to 90% of those were observed once. 4% to 5% of the sample is taken by the ten largest.

Whole blood was collected in K2EDTA tubes by collaborating institutions according to the institutions' own protocols. For TCRbeta analysis, collaborators shipped samples as frozen whole blood, isolated PBMCs, or DNA extracted from either of those sample types. The data were obtained in a study of blood T cell repertoires in COVID-19 (dated by TCRdb to 2018 to 2020). About the full investigation: Samples covering the acute and convalescent phases of COVID-19 were provided by collaborators in the United States, Italy and Spain. Where HLA class I and class II types were available, the types were taken from metadata supplied by the sample provider, not from assay-based typing. Sample metadata almost always included a de-identified subject ID, COVID-19 status, age in years and sex. The prospective study material was composed of cDNA or gDNA derived from T cells, B-cell-depleted T cells, or PBMCs. Deeply sampled blood TCRbeta repertoires from subjects exposed to, actively infected with, or recovered from COVID-19 were included in the dataset. The samples were drawn from two sources: the first 160 participants of the ongoing ImmuneRACE study, and over 1,000 subjects contributed by 6 global collaborators. The repertoires were released in a freely available public database intended as a resource for research on the immune response to SARS-CoV-2.

Study-wide findings and limitations: How much clinical and demographic metadata was included differed by source and by participant, and the metadata was provided uncurated.

The V and J segments used are TRBV2 and TRBJ1-6; the best D guess is TRBD1, with 6 bases matching. Sequences were obtained from peripheral blood. The sequence derives from an elderly woman with acute or convalescent COVID-19. The encoded CDR3 is CASSYRVQNSPLHF. The nucleotide sequence is TGTGCCAGCAGTTACAGGGTTCAGAATTCACCCCTCCACTTT. With the portions outside the CDR3 filled from the reference TRBV2 and TRBJ1-6 genes, the complete variable region becomes EPEVTQTPSHQVTQMGQEVILRCVPISNHLYFYWYRQILGQKVEFLVSFYNNEISEKSEIFDDQFSVERPDGSNFTLKIRSTKLEDSAMYFCASSYRVQNSPLHFGNGTRLTVT.